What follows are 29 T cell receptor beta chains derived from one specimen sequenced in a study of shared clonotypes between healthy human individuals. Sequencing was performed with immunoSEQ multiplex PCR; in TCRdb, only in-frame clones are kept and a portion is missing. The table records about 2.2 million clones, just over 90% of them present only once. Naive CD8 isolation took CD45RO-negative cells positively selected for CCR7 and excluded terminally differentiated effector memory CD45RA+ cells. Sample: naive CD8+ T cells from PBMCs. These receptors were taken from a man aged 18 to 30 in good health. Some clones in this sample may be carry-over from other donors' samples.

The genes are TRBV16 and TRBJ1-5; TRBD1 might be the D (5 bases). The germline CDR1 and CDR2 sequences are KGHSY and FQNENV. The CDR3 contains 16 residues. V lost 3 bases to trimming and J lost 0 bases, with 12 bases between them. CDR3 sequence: CASSQMLGDSNQPQHF. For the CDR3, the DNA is TGTGCCAGCAGCCAGATGCTGGGGGATAGCAATCAGCCCCAGCATTTT.

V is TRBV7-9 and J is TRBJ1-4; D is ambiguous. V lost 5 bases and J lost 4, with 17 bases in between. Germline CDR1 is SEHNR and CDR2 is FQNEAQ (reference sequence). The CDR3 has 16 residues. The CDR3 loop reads CASSQLNSELNEKLFF. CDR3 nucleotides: TGTGCCAGCAGCCAGTTAAATTCGGAGCTTAATGAAAAACTGTTTTTT.

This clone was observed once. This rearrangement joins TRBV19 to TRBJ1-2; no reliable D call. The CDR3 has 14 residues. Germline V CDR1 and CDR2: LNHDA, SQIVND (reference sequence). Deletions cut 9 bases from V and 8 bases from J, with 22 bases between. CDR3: CASSDQVAVRGYTF. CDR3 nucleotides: TGTGCCAGCTCGGATCAGGTGGCCGTTCGAGGCTACACCTTC.

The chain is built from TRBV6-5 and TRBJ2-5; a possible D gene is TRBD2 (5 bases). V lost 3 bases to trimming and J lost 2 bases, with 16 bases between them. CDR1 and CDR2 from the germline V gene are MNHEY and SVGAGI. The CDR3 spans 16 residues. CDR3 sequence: CASSYLSTGGQETQYF. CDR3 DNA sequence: TGTGCCAGCAGTTATCTTTCTACTGGAGGTCAAGAGACCCAGTACTTC.

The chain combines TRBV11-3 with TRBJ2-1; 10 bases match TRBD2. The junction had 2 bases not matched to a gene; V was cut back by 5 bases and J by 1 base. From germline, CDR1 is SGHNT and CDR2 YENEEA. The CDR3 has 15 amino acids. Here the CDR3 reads CASSPTSGSYNEQFF. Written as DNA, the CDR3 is TGTGCCAGCAGCCCGACTAGCGGGTCCTACAATGAGCAGTTCTTC.

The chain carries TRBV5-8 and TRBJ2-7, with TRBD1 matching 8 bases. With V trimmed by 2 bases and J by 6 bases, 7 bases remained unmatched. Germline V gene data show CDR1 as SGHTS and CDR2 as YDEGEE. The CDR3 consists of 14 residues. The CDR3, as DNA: TGTGCCAGCAGCTTCGGGACAGGACAACTCGAGCAGTACTTC. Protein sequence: CASSFGTGQLEQYF.

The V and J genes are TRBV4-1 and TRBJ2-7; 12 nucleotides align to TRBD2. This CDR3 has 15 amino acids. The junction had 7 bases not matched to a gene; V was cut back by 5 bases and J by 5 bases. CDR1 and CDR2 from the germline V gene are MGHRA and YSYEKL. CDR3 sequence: CASSIRTSGIDEQYF. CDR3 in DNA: TGCGCCAGCAGCATTCGGACTAGCGGGATAGACGAGCAGTACTTC.

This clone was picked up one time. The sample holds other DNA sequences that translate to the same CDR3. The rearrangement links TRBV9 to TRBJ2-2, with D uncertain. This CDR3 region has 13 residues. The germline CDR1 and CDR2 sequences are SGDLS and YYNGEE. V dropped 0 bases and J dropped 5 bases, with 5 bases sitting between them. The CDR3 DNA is TGTGCCAGCAGCGTAGGCGCTACCGGGGAGCTGTTTTTT. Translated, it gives CASSVGATGELFF. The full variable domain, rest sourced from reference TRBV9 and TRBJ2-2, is DSGVTQTPKHLITATGQRVTLRCSPRSGDLSVYWYQQSLDQGLQFLIQYYNGEERAKGNILERFSAQQFPDLHSELNLSSLELGDSALYFCASSVGATGELFFGEGSRLTVL.

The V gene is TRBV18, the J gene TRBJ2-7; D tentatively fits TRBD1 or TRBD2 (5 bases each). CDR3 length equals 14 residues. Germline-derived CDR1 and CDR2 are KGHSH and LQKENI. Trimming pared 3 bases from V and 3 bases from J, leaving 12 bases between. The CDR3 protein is CASSPGDYFYEQYF. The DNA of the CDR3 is TGTGCCAGCTCACCGGGGGATTACTTCTACGAGCAGTACTTC. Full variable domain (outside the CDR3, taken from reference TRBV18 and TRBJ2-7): NAGVMQNPRHLVRRRGQEARLRCSPMKGHSHVYWYRQLPEEGLKFMVYLQKENIIDESGMPKERFSAEFPKEGPSILRIQQVVRGDSAAYFCASSPGDYFYEQYFGPGTRLTVT.

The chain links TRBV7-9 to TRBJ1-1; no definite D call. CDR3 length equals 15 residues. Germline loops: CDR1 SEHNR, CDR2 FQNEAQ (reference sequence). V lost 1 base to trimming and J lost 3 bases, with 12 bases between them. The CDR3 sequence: CASSLEPGLYTEAFF. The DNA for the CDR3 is TGTGCCAGCAGCTTAGAGCCAGGCCTATACACTGAAGCTTTCTTT.

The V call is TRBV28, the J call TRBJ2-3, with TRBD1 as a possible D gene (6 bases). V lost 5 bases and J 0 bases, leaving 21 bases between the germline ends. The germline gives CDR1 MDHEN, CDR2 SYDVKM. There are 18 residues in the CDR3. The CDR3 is CASSPARVGHTSTDTQYF. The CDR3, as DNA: TGTGCCAGCAGTCCCGCTAGGGTGGGACACACTAGCACAGATACGCAGTATTTT.

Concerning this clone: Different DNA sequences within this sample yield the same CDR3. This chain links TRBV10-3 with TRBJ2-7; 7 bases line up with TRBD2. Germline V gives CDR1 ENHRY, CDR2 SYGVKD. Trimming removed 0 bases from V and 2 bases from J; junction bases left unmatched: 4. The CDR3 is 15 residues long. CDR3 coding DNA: TGTGCCATCAGTGAGTCGGGGGGAGGGGCCTACGAGCAGTACTTC. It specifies CAISESGGGAYEQYF.

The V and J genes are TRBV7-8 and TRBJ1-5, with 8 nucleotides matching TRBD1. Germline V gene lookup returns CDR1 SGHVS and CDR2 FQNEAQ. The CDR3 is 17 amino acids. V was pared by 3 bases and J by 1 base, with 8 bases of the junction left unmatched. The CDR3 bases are TGTGCCAGCAGCTTGGACAGGGTCCAGGGGAGCAATCAGCCCCAGCATTTT. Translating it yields CASSLDRVQGSNQPQHF.

The CDR3 loop is CASSVGLWARDTEAFF. The CDR3 nucleotides read TGTGCCAGCAGCGTAGGACTATGGGCGAGGGACACTGAAGCTTTCTTT. The chain joins TRBV9 to TRBJ1-1, with D unresolved. The V end lost 0 bases, the J end lost 3 bases, and 15 bases lay between the germline ends. Germline lookup yields CDR1 SGDLS and CDR2 YYNGEE. The CDR3 sequence is 16 residues long.

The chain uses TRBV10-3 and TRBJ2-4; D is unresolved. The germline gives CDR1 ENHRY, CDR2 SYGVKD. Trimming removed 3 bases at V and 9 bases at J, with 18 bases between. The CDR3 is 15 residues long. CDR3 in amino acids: CAISDLDRGKGIQYF. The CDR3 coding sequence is TGTGCCATCAGTGATTTGGACCGTGGGAAGGGCATTCAGTACTTC.

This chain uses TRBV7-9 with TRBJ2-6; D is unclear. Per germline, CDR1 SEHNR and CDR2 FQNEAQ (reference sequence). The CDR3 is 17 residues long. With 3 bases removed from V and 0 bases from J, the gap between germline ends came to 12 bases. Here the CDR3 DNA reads TGTGCCAGCAGCTTCCCAAGAATCGGCTCTGGGGCCAACGTCCTGACTTTC. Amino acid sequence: CASSFPRIGSGANVLTF.

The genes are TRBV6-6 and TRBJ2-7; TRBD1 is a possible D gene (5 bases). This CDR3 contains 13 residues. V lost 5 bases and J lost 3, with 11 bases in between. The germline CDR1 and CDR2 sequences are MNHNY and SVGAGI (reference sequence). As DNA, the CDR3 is TGTGCCAGCAGTGGAACGACAGACTACGAGCAGTACTTC. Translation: CASSGTTDYEQYF.

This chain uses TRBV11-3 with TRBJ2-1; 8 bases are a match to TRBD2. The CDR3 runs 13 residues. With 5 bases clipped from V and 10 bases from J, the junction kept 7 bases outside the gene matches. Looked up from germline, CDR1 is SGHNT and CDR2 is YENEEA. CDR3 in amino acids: CASSLGLGREQFF. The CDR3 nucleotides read TGTGCCAGCAGCCTGGGACTAGGGAGAGAGCAGTTCTTC. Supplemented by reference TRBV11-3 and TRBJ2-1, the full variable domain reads EAGVVQSPRYKIIEKKQPVAFWCNPISGHNTLYWYLQNLGQGPELLIRYENEEAVDDSQLPKDRFSAERLKGVDSTLKIQPAELGDSAVYLCASSLGLGREQFFGPGTRLTVL.

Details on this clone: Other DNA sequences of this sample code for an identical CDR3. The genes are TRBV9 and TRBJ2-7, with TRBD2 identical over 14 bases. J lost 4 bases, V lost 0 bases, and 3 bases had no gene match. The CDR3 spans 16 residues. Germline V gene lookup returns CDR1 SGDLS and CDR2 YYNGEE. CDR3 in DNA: TGTGCCAGCAGCGTAGGGGGGACTAGCGGGAGATACGAGCAGTACTTC. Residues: CASSVGGTSGRYEQYF.

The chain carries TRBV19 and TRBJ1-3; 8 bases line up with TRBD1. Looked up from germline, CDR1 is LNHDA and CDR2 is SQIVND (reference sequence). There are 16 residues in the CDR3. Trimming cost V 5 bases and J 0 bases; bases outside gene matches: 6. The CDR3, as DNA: TGTGCCAGTAGTCCGGACAGGGCCTTCTCTGGAAACACCATATATTTT. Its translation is CASSPDRAFSGNTIYF.

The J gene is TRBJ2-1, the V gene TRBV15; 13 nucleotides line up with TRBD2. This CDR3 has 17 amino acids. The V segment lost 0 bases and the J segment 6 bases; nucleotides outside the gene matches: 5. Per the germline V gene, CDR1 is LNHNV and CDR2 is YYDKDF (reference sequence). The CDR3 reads CATSRDGRLAGGNEQFF. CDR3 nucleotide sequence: TGTGCCACCAGCAGAGATGGGAGACTAGCGGGAGGCAATGAGCAGTTCTTC.

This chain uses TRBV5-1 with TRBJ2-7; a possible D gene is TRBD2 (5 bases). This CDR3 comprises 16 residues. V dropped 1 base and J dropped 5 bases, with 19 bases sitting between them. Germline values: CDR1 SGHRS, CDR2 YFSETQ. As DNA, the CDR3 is TGCGCCAGCAGCTTGTTACCGGGGATCGGCCCGAACGAGCAGTACTTC. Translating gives CASSLLPGIGPNEQYF.

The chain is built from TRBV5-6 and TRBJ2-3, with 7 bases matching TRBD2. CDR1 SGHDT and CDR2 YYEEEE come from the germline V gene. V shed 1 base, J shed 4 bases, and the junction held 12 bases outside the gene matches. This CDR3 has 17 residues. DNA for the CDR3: TGTGCCAGCAGCTTGATTGCGGGAGAACTAGTTCCAGATACGCAGTATTTT. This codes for CASSLIAGELVPDTQYF.

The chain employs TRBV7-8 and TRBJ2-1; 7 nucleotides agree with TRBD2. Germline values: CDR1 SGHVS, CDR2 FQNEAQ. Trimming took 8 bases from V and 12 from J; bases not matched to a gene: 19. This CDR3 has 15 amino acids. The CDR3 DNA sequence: TGTGCCAGCGGCCCGATCGGGGTTCTAGCGGCCGGGCAGTTCTTC. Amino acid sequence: CASGPIGVLAAGQFF.

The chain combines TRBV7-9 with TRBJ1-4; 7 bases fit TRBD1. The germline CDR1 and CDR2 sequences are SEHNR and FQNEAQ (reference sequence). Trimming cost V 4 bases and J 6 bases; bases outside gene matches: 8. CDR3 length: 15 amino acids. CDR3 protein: CASSSPGQHDEKLFF. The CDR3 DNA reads TGTGCCAGCAGCTCCCCGGGACAGCACGATGAAAAACTGTTTTTT.

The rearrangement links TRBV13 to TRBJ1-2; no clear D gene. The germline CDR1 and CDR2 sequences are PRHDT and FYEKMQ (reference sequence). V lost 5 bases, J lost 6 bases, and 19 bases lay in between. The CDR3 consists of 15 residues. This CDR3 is CASSLSRGVKDGYTF. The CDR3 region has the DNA TGTGCCAGCAGCCTCTCTCGGGGTGTAAAGGATGGCTACACCTTC.

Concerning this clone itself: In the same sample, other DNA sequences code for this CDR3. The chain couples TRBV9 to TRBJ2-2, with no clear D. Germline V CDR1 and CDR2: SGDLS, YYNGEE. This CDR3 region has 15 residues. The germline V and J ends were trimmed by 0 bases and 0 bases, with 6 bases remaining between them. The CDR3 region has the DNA TGTGCCAGCAGCGTAGTCGGAGCGAACACCGGGGAGCTGTTTTTT. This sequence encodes CASSVVGANTGELFF.

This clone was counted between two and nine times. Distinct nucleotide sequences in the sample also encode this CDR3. The CDR3 reads CASSESYEQYF. The CDR3 DNA follows: TGTGCCAGCAGTGAAAGCTACGAGCAGTACTTC. The chain has TRBV6-1 and TRBJ2-7; D remains unclear. Trimming cost V 2 bases and J 3 bases, with 2 bases left between them. The CDR3 is made up of 11 amino acids. CDR1 and CDR2 from the germline V gene are MNHNS and SASEGT.

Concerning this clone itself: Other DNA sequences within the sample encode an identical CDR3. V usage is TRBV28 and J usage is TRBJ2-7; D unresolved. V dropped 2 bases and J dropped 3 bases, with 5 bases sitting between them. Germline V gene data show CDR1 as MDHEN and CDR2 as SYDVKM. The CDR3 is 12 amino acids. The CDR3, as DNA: TGTGCCAGCAGTTTAGTGAACTACGAGCAGTACTTC. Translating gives CASSLVNYEQYF.